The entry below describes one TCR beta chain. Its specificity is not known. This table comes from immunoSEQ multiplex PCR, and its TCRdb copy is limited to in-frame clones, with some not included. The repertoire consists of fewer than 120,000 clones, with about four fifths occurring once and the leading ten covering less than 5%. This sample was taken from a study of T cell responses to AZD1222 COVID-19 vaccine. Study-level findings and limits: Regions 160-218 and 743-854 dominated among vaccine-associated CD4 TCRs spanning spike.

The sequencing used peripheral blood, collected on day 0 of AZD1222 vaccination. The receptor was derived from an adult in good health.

CDR3 region: CASSHLSIYGYTF. The CDR3 DNA reads TGTGCCAGCAGCCACCTCTCAATCTATGGCTACACCTTC. This sequence joins TRBV3-1 (or the pseudogene TRBV3-2) and TRBJ1-2; D ambiguous. The germline V and J ends were trimmed by 3 bases and 4 bases, with 9 bases remaining between them. Germline V gene lookup returns CDR1 LGHDT and CDR2 YNNKEL (reference sequence). CDR3 length: 13 residues.